A single sample gave rise to the 26 T cell receptor beta chains below, sequenced in a study of OX40 agonist ivuxolimab in advanced cancers. Here immunoSEQ multiplex PCR was the method, and the copy in TCRdb shows in-frame clones only, minus some. This table holds about 54,000 clones, approximately 89% found once. The source material was CD4+ or CD8+ T cells sorted from blood, sampled in a trial of the OX40 agonist ivuxolimab. The receptor set was obtained from an adult with an advanced solid tumor such as melanoma, head and neck, liver or kidney cancer.

This chain joins TRBV6-6 and TRBJ1-2, with a possible D match to TRBD1 (5 bases). The germline gives CDR1 MNHNY, CDR2 SVGAGI (reference sequence). The CDR3 consists of 15 residues. Trimming cost V 0 bases and J 8 bases, with 16 bases left between them. CDR3 coding DNA: TGTGCCAGCAGTTACTCCAACAGGATGGAGGGCGGCTACACCTTC. It specifies CASSYSNRMEGGYTF.

This sequence joins TRBV9 and TRBJ1-5, with D possibly matching TRBD1 (6 bases). V lost 0 bases to trimming and J lost 6 bases, with 16 bases between them. CDR1 and CDR2 (germline): SGDLS, YYNGEE. The CDR3 has 16 residues. The CDR3: CASSVGIGGPLQPQHF. The CDR3 DNA follows: TGTGCCAGCAGCGTAGGTATAGGGGGTCCACTTCAGCCCCAGCATTTT.

The chain is built from TRBV9 and TRBJ2-1; either TRBD1 or TRBD2 may fit D (5 bases each). V lost 0 bases, J lost 1 base, and 11 bases lay in between. This CDR3 region has 16 residues. Germline assignment: CDR1 SGDLS and CDR2 YYNGEE. The CDR3 nucleotides read TGTGCCAGCAGCGTAGGATGGGGGAGTTCCTACAATGAGCAGTTCTTC. Amino acids: CASSVGWGSSYNEQFF.

This clone appeared a single time. This chain uses TRBV6-1 with TRBJ1-3; TRBD1 might be the D (5 bases). Germline lookup yields CDR1 MNHNS and CDR2 SASEGT. The CDR3 runs to 13 residues. Trimming took 6 bases from V and 3 from J, leaving 9 bases between them. The CDR3 DNA is TGTGCCAGCAGGGACAACTATGGAAACACCATATATTTT. This translates into CASRDNYGNTIYF.

J is TRBJ2-5 and V is TRBV2, with D hard to call. The germline CDR1 and CDR2 sequences are SNHLY and FYNNEI. The CDR3 covers 11 residues. V lost 6 bases and J 7 bases, leaving 9 bases between the germline ends. CDR3 sequence reads: CASSQTGTQYF. In nucleotides, the CDR3 is TGTGCCAGCAGCCAAACGGGGACCCAGTACTTC.

The rearrangement uses TRBV13 and TRBJ1-1; 8 bases agree with TRBD1. There are 14 residues in the CDR3. CDR1 PRHDT and CDR2 FYEKMQ come from the germline V gene (reference sequence). V was clipped by 5 bases and J by 6 bases; unmatched bases: 8. The chain's CDR3 is CASSPGQGVAEAFF. Here the CDR3 DNA reads TGTGCCAGCAGCCCCGGACAGGGTGTAGCTGAAGCTTTCTTT.

The chain joins TRBV7-3 to TRBJ2-1; D remains ambiguous. V was clipped by 5 bases and J by 8 bases, with 13 bases between them. This CDR3 has 13 amino acids. The germline CDR1 and CDR2 sequences are SGHTA and FQGTGA. The CDR3 nucleotides are TGTGCCAGCAGCCTTCCCCCTTCTGATGAGCAGTTCTTC. Its protein is CASSLPPSDEQFF.

The rearrangement links TRBV5-6 to TRBJ1-1; 7 nucleotides agree with TRBD1. V lost 4 bases to trimming and J lost 6 bases; unmatched junction nucleotides: 6. The germline gives CDR1 SGHDT, CDR2 YYEEEE. The CDR3 consists of 13 residues. CDR3 DNA: TGTGCCAGCAGCCGACAGGGTTGGCCTGAAGCTTTCTTT. Residues: CASSRQGWPEAFF.

J is TRBJ2-3 and V is TRBV6-1, with 9 nucleotides matching TRBD2. With 5 bases clipped from V and 5 bases from J, the junction kept 8 bases outside the gene matches. In germline, CDR1 is MNHNS, CDR2 SASEGT. The CDR3 has 15 amino acids. CDR3 amino acids: CASSLLGAGGDTQYF. CDR3 sequence (DNA): TGTGCCAGCAGTCTTCTTGGAGCGGGAGGAGATACGCAGTATTTT.

The gene calls are TRBV11-2 and TRBJ1-1, with unresolved D. In germline, CDR1 is SGHAT, CDR2 FQNNGV. V shed 7 bases and J shed 2 bases, with 17 bases lying between them. CDR3 length: 15 residues. The CDR3 is CASNTMGRYNTEAFF. CDR3 nucleotide sequence: TGTGCCAGCAATACCATGGGCAGATATAACACTGAAGCTTTCTTT.

This chain uses TRBV9 with TRBJ2-1; D is possibly TRBD2 (5 bases). This CDR3 comprises 11 residues. Germline V gene sequence: CDR1 SGDLS, CDR2 YYNGEE. Trimming took 2 bases from V and 9 from J, leaving 6 bases between them. In DNA form, the CDR3 reads TGTGCCAGCAGCGTTGGAGGTGAGCAGTTCTTC. Translation: CASSVGGEQFF.

The chain couples TRBV4-1 to TRBJ2-1; TRBD2 matches at 12 bases. Germline values: CDR1 MGHRA, CDR2 YSYEKL. The ends lost 3 bases at V and 4 bases at J; junction bases unmatched: 4. The CDR3 runs to 16 residues. DNA for the CDR3: TGCGCCAGCAGCCATCTCCTAGCGGGGGGGTACAATGAGCAGTTCTTC. It codes for CASSHLLAGGYNEQFF.

This clone was counted between two and nine times. This sequence joins TRBV29-1 and TRBJ1-5, with D unresolved. The CDR3 runs to 13 residues. V was clipped by 0 bases and J by 3 bases, with 6 bases between them. Per germline, CDR1 SQVTM and CDR2 ANQGSEA. This CDR3 is CSVEDGDNQPQHF. The CDR3, as DNA: TGCAGCGTTGAAGACGGGGACAATCAGCCCCAGCATTTT.

The chain uses TRBV28 and TRBJ2-7; 7 nucleotides line up with TRBD1. Per germline, CDR1 MDHEN and CDR2 SYDVKM. V lost 5 bases, J lost 7 bases, and 8 bases stayed unmatched. The CDR3 spans 13 residues. CDR3 protein: CASSDRAHPEQYF. CDR3 nucleotides: TGTGCCAGCAGTGACAGGGCCCACCCGGAGCAGTACTTC.

The gene calls are TRBV10-3 and TRBJ2-7; 7 bases map to TRBD1. The CDR3 runs 15 residues. Per the germline V gene, CDR1 is ENHRY and CDR2 is SYGVKD. V trimming: 1 base; J trimming: 3 bases; junction bases outside the gene matches: 6. The CDR3 is CAISEYERQGYEQYF. The CDR3, as DNA: TGTGCCATCAGTGAGTATGAGAGACAGGGCTACGAGCAGTACTTC.

The gene calls are TRBV18 and TRBJ2-1; no clear D gene. Germline V gives CDR1 KGHSH, CDR2 LQKENI. This CDR3 contains 15 residues. Deletions cut 3 bases from V and 5 bases from J, with 14 bases between. CDR3 nucleotides: TGTGCCAGCTCACCTGCTTTGGTTAGGGACAATGAGCAGTTCTTC. It specifies CASSPALVRDNEQFF.

The chain is built from TRBV27 and TRBJ2-7, with no clear D. Germline CDR1 is MNHEY and CDR2 is SMNVEV (reference sequence). CDR3 size: 14 residues. V lost 5 bases and J 2 bases, leaving 13 bases between the germline ends. For the CDR3, the DNA is TGTGCCAGCAGTCCGAAGGGATTTGCCTACGAGCAGTACTTC. Amino acid sequence: CASSPKGFAYEQYF.

This chain uses TRBV19 with TRBJ2-7; D possibly matches TRBD1 or TRBD2 (6 bases each). Looked up from germline, CDR1 is LNHDA and CDR2 is SQIVND (reference sequence). CDR3 size: 14 residues. The ends were cut back, 3 bases at V and 6 bases at J, with 15 bases in the middle. The CDR3 DNA sequence: TGTGCCAGTAGTATTACGGGGGCTTCGGGCGAGCAGTACTTC. Translation: CASSITGASGEQYF. The variable domain in full, with the rest retrieved from reference TRBV19 and TRBJ2-7, is DGGITQSPKYLFRKEGQNVTLSCEQNLNHDAMYWYRQDPGQGLRLIYYSQIVNDFQKGDIAEGYSVSREKKESFPLTVTSAQKNPTAFYLCASSITGASGEQYFGPGTRLTVT.

This clone was seen a few times. This chain connects TRBV7-9 to TRBJ2-5; 14 bases fit TRBD2. The V segment lost 3 bases and the J segment 12 bases; nucleotides outside the gene matches: 6. Germline CDR1 SEHNR, CDR2 FQNEAQ (reference sequence). The CDR3 runs to 14 residues. This chain's CDR3 is CASSFGLAGGTKYF. The CDR3 region has the DNA TGTGCCAGCAGCTTCGGACTAGCGGGGGGCACAAAGTACTTC.

The gene calls are TRBV7-9 and TRBJ1-6; D is ambiguous. The V end was cut by 0 bases, the J end by 8 bases, with 11 bases between. Germline V gives CDR1 SEHNR, CDR2 FQNEAQ (reference sequence). The CDR3 runs to 15 residues. The CDR3 reads CASSLAQTADSPLHF. For the CDR3, the DNA is TGTGCCAGCAGCTTAGCGCAAACAGCGGATTCACCCCTCCACTTT.

This clone was seen more than once but under ten times. V usage is TRBV20-1 and J usage is TRBJ2-3, with unresolved D. There are 10 residues in the CDR3. Germline-derived CDR1 and CDR2 are DFQATT and SNEGSKA (reference sequence). Here the CDR3 reads CSVDEDTQYF. The CDR3 DNA reads TGCAGCGTGGACGAGGATACGCAGTATTTT.

This clone has just one count. The chain couples TRBV27 to TRBJ2-3, with D unresolved. CDR3 size: 15 residues. V was pared by 1 base and J by 0 bases, with 8 bases between. Germline V gene data show CDR1 as MNHEY and CDR2 as SMNVEV (reference sequence). The chain's CDR3 is CASSLWQSSTDTQYF. Here the CDR3 DNA reads TGTGCCAGCAGTTTATGGCAGTCTAGCACAGATACGCAGTATTTT.

The rearrangement uses TRBV9 and TRBJ1-6; 8 positions match TRBD1. The germline V gene encodes CDR1 SGDLS and CDR2 YYNGEE. The CDR3 has 16 residues. Trimming removed 2 bases from V and 5 bases from J; junction bases left unmatched: 6. The CDR3 sequence: CASSVFGQGDNSPLHF. The CDR3 DNA reads as TGTGCCAGCAGCGTCTTCGGACAGGGTGATAATTCACCCCTCCACTTT.

The V call is TRBV29-1, the J call TRBJ2-3; the D is unclear. The V gene lost 6 bases and the J gene lost 0 bases, with 4 bases spanning the gap. Germline values: CDR1 SQVTM, CDR2 ANQGSEA. This CDR3 has 11 amino acids. CDR3 nucleotides: TGCAGCGTCGCTAGCACAGATACGCAGTATTTT. Protein: CSVASTDTQYF.

The chain joins TRBV19 to TRBJ2-3; D ambiguous. The CDR3 contains 14 residues. The germline V and J ends were trimmed by 1 base and 5 bases, with 10 bases remaining between them. CDR1 and CDR2 from the germline V gene are LNHDA and SQIVND (reference sequence). This CDR3 is CASSIVPWGDTQYF. The CDR3, as DNA: TGTGCCAGTAGTATAGTCCCTTGGGGAGATACGCAGTATTTT.

The chain couples TRBV19 to TRBJ1-2; D is uncertain. V was cut by 5 bases and J by 4 bases, with 20 bases left in between. The CDR3 runs to 16 residues. Germline-derived CDR1 and CDR2 are LNHDA and SQIVND (reference sequence). CDR3 in amino acids: CASSQMHPPTGYGYTF. For the CDR3, the DNA is TGTGCCAGTAGTCAAATGCACCCACCCACGGGCTATGGCTACACCTTC.